This T cell receptor beta chain was found in a study of cytomegalovirus exposure and HLA in healthy donors. Turning to this clone: Its antigen remains unknown.

Study results and limitations: A later analysis linked about 17,000 TCR beta sequences to HLA alleles at 0.05 false discovery rate.

Donors showed nominal health when sampled, although they likely had unrecorded immune exposures. This donor lacks a recorded CMV serostatus. 60 Vbeta and 13 Jbeta primers were used in PCR. This table comes from immunoSEQ multiplex PCR, and its TCRdb copy is limited to in-frame clones, with some not included. The data show over 100,000 clones, with roughly 69% seen just once and about 2% held by the top ten. Trimming removed 3 bases at V and 1 base at J, with 10 bases between. Germline values: CDR1 SGHAT, CDR2 FQNNGV. The CDR3 covers 14 residues. The chain combines TRBV11-2 with TRBJ2-7; TRBD2 might be the D (5 bases). The origin of this receptor is a human donor in good health. Material: PBMCs. The CDR3 DNA sequence: TGTGCCAGCAGCTTCGGGGTGGGGTCCTACGAGCAGTACTTC. As protein: CASSFGVGSYEQYF.